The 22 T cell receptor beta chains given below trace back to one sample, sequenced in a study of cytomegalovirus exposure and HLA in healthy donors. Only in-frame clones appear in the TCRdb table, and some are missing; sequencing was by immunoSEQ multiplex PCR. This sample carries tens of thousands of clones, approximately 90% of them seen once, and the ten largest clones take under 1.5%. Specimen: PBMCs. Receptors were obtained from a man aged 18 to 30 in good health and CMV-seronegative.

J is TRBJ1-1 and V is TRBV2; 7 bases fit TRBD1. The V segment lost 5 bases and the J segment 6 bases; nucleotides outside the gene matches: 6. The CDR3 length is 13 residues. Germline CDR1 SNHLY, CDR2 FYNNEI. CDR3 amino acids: CASSIDREAEAFF. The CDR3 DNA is TGTGCCAGCAGTATAGACAGGGAAGCTGAAGCTTTCTTT.

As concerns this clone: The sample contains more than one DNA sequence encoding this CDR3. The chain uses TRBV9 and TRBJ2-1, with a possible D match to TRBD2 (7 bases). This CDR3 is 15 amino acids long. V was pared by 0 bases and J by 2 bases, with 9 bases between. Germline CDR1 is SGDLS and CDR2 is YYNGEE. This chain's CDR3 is CASSVAGGPYNEQFF. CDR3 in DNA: TGTGCCAGCAGCGTAGCCGGGGGGCCCTACAATGAGCAGTTCTTC.

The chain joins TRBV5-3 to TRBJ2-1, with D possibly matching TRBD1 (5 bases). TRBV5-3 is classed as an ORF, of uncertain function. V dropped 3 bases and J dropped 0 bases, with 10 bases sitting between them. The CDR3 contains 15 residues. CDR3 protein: CARSYRTRSYNEQFF. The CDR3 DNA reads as TGTGCCAGAAGCTATCGGACACGCTCCTACAATGAGCAGTTCTTC.

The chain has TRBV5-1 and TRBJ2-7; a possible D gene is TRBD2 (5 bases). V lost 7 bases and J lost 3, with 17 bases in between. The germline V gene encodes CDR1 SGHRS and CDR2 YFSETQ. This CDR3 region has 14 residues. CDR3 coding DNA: TGCGCCAGCCTAGAAGATCCGGAGGACTACGAGCAGTACTTC. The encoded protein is CASLEDPEDYEQYF.

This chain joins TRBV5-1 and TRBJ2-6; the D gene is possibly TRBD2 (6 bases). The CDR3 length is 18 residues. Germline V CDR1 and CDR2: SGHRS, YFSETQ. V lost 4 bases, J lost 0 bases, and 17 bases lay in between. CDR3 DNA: TGCGCCAGCAGCGGAGGAGGGACCGCCGGCTCTGGGGCCAACGTCCTGACTTTC. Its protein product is CASSGGGTAGSGANVLTF.

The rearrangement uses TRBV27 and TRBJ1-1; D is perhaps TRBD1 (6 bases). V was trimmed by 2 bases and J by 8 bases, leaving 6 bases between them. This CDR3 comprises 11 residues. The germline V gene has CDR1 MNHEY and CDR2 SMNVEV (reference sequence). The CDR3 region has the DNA TGTGCCAGCAGTTTAGGGACAGAAGCTTTCTTT. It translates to CASSLGTEAFF.

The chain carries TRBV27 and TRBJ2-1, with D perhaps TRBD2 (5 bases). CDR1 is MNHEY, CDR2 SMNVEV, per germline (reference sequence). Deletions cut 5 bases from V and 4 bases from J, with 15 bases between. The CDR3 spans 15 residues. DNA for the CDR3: TGTGCCAGCAGTCCCGGCGGGCGGCCTTACAATGAGCAGTTCTTC. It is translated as CASSPGGRPYNEQFF.

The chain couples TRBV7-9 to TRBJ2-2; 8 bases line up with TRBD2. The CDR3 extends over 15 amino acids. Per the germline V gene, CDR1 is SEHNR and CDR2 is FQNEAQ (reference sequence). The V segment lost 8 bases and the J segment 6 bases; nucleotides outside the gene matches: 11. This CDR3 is CASFVAGRVAGELFF. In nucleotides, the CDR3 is TGTGCCAGCTTCGTAGCGGGAAGAGTGGCCGGGGAGCTGTTTTTT.

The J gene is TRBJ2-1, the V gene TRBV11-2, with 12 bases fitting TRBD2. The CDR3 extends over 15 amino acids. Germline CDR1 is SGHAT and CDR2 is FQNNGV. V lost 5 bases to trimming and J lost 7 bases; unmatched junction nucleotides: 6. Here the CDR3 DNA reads TGTGCCAGCAGCAACCTAGCGGGAGGGCCGAATGAGCAGTTCTTC. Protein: CASSNLAGGPNEQFF. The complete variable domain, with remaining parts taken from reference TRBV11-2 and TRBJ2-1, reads EAGVAQSPRYKIIEKRQSVAFWCNPISGHATLYWYQQILGQGPKLLIQFQNNGVVDDSQLPKDRFSAERLKGVDSTLKIQPAKLEDSAVYLCASSNLAGGPNEQFFGPGTRLTVL.

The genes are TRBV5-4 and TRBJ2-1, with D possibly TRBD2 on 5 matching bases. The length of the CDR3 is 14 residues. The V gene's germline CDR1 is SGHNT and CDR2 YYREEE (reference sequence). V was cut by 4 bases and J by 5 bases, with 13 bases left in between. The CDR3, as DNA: TGTGCCAGCAGCCGATGGACTCCTAACAATGAGCAGTTCTTC. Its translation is CASSRWTPNNEQFF.

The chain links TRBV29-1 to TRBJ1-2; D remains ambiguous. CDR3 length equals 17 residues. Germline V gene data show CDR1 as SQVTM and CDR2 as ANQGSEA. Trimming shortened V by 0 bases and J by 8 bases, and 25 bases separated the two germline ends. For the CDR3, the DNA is TGCAGCGTTGAAGATCCTGGGAGGACGAGGTTCACTTACGGCTACACCTTC. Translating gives CSVEDPGRTRFTYGYTF.

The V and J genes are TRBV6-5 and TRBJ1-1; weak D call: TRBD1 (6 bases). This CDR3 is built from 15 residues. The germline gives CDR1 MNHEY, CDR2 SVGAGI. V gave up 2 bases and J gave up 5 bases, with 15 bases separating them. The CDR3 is CASSYTSTGRTEAFF. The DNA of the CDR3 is TGTGCCAGCAGTTACACCTCAACAGGGAGAACTGAAGCTTTCTTT.

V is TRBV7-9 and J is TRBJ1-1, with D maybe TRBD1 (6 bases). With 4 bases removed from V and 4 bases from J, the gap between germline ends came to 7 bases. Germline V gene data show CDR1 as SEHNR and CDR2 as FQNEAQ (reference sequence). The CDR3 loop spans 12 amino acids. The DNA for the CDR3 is TGTGCCAGCAGCTCAGGGGCCACTGAAGCTTTCTTT. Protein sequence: CASSSGATEAFF.

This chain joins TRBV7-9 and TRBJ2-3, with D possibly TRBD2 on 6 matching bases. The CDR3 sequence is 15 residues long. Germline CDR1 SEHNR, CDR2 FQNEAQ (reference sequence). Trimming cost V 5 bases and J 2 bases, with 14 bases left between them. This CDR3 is CASSVREPTTDTQYF. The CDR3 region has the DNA TGTGCCAGCAGCGTACGGGAGCCGACCACAGATACGCAGTATTTT.

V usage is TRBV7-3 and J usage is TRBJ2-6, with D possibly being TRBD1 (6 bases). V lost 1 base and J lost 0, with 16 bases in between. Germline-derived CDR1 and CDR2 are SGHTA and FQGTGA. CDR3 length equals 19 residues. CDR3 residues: CASSLIGGGAGSGANVLTF. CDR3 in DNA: TGTGCCAGCAGCTTAATTGGGGGCGGAGCCGGCTCTGGGGCCAACGTCCTGACTTTC.

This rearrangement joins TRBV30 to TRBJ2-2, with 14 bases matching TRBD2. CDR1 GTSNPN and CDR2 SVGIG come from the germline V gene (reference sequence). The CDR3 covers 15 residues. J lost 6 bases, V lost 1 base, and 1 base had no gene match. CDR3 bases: TGTGCCTGGAGTGAGGGACTAGCGGGGGCCGGGGAGCTGTTTTTT. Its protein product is CAWSEGLAGAGELFF. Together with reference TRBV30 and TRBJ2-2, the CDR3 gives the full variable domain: SQTIHQWPATLVQPVGSPLSLECTVEGTSNPNLYWYRQAAGRGLQLLFYSVGIGQISSEVPQNLSASRPQDRQFILSSKKLLLSDSGFYLCAWSEGLAGAGELFFGEGSRLTVL.

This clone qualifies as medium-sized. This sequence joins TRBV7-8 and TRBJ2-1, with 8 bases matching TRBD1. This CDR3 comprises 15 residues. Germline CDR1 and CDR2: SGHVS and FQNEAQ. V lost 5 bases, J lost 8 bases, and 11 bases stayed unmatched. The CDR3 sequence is CASSGRQGYLYEQFF. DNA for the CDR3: TGTGCCAGCAGCGGCCGACAGGGGTATTTGTATGAGCAGTTCTTC.

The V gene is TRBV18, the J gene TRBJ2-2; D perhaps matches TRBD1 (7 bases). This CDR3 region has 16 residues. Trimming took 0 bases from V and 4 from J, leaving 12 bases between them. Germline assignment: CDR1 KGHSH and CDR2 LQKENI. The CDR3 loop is CASSPPGGQLTGELFF. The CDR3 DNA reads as TGTGCCAGCTCACCACCGGGGGGACAGCTCACCGGGGAGCTGTTTTTT.

CDR3 DNA sequence: TGTGCCAGCAGCTCCACCGGGACTAGCGGCTCCGAGCAGTACTTC. Protein: CASSSTGTSGSEQYF. J is TRBJ2-7 and V is TRBV7-9; 11 bases fit TRBD2. V dropped 4 bases and J dropped 6; count of bases not matched to a gene: 8. This CDR3 has 15 amino acids. Germline CDR1 is SEHNR and CDR2 is FQNEAQ (reference sequence).

CDR3: CASSTARGSSYEQYF. The CDR3 DNA sequence: TGTGCCAGCAGCACGGCCAGGGGGTCCTCCTACGAGCAGTACTTC. The rearrangement links TRBV5-6 to TRBJ2-7; 7 bases align to TRBD1. CDR3 size: 15 residues. Germline values: CDR1 SGHDT, CDR2 YYEEEE. Trimming removed 4 bases from V and 0 bases from J; junction bases left unmatched: 7. The full variable domain, rest sourced from reference TRBV5-6 and TRBJ2-7, is DAGVTQSPTHLIKTRGQQVTLRCSPKSGHDTVSWYQQALGQGPQFIFQYYEEEERQRGNFPDRFSGHQFPNYSSELNVNALLLGDSALYLCASSTARGSSYEQYFGPGTRLTVT.

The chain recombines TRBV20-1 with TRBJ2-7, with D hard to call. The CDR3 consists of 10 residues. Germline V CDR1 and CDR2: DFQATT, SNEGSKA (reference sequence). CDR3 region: CSPYSGEQYF. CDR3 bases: TGCAGCCCGTATTCGGGCGAGCAGTACTTC.

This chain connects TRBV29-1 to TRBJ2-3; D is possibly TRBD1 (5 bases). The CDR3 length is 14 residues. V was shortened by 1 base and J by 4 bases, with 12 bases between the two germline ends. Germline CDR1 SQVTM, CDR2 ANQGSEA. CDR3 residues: CSVEGQGLADTQYF. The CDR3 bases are TGCAGCGTTGAAGGGCAGGGATTGGCAGATACGCAGTATTTT.